This TCR beta chain was observed in a study of radiation and T cells in renal cell carcinoma. Time point described: blood 4 weeks post-SBRT, at nephrectomy. Stated treatment: 15 Gy SBRT to primary tumor, nephrectomy 4 weeks later. V lost 7 bases to trimming and J lost 6 bases; unmatched junction nucleotides: 5. The CDR3 covers 15 residues. From germline, CDR1 is SNHLY and CDR2 FYNNEI. TCRdb's table, derived via immunoSEQ multiplex PCR, lists solely in-frame clones and lacks some. The profile covers roughly 160,000 clones, with about 88% appearing a single time and around 11% taken by the ten largest. The receptor comes from a woman in her forties or fifties with renal cell carcinoma. The source was blood, collected from a patient whose treatment included radiotherapy and nephrectomy. The V call is TRBV2, the J call TRBJ2-1, with 14 bases identical to TRBD2. Written as DNA, the CDR3 is TGTGCCAGCAACCGACTAGCGGGGGGGTCCAATGAGCAGTTCTTC. This codes for CASNRLAGGSNEQFF.